The following is a T cell receptor (beta chain) sequence with its context. Its target antigen remains unknown. The sample holds no much larger clone one base away, and base qualities are not on file. Library prep was done by the immunoSEQ multiplex PCR assay. TCRdb provides this immuneACCESS table in a form limited to in-frame rearrangements. Some clones are lacking; in checked studies, under half of them reflect an unresolved V gene, and why the rest are absent is not known. This sample lists over 80,000 clones; approximately 86% were detected once. Approximately 15% of the sample comes from the top ten. This sample stems from a study of radiotherapy plus CTLA-4 blockade in lung cancer (dated by TCRdb to 2016 to 2018). Turning to the overall study: Objective responses occurred in approximately 17% of enrolled patients, and over 30% achieved disease control. Overall study results and their limits: TCR clones derived from tumors expanded in peripheral blood after treatment with radiotherapy and ipilimumab. The strongest predictors of response, as reported, were early dynamic changes in blood T cell clones along with a rise in serum interferon-beta after radiation.

Measured from the cysteine to the phenylalanine, the CDR3 is 14 residues long. CDR3 DNA only is kept here, 42 bases in frame from base 1. CDR1 and CDR2, per the germline V gene (reference sequence), are SSHAT and FNYEAQ. Trimming costs V 4 bases and J 5 bases, and their ends lie 14 bases apart. In this study, focal radiation therapy paired with CTLA-4 blockade (ipilimumab) was tested in patients who had chemo-refractory metastatic non-small-cell lung cancer. The sequence is built from TRBV7-7 and TRBJ2-5; TRBD2 might be the D gene, on 5 matching bases. The receptor was derived from a human donor with non-small cell lung cancer that progressed on radiotherapy plus ipilimumab. The source material was peripheral blood, sampled from a patient treated with radiotherapy plus ipilimumab. This receptor carries the CDR3 CASSYRARGETQYF. The nucleotides are TGTGCCAGCAGCTACCGGGCCCGAGGGGAGACCCAGTACTTC.